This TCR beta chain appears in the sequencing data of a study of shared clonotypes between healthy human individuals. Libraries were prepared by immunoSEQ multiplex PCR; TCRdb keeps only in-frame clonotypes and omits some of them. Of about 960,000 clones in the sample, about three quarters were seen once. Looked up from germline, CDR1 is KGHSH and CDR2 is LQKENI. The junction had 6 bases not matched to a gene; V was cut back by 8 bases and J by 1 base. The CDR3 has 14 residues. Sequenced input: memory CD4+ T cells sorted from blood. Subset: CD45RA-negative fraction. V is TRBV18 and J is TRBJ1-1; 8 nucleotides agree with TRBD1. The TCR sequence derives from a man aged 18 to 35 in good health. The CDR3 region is CASQGARENTEAFF. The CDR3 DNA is TGTGCCAGCCAGGGGGCCAGGGAGAACACTGAAGCTTTCTTT. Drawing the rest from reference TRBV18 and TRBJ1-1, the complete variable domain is NAGVMQNPRHLVRRRGQEARLRCSPMKGHSHVYWYRQLPEEGLKFMVYLQKENIIDESGMPKERFSAEFPKEGPSILRIQQVVRGDSAAYFCASQGARENTEAFFGQGTRLTVV.